Listed below are T cell receptor beta chains from one sample, sequenced in a study of human T cells and chemical hapten exposure. Each CDR3 protein is one row after TCRdb ran MiXCR on the RACE reads. Altogether around 100,000 distinct CDR3 sequences are present, over 10% being singletons, with the ten largest covering approximately 3.4%. Sequenced here: whole blood, sampled in connection with sensitization to the hapten diphenylcyclopropenone (DPC). The receptor source for this set is a woman in her forties with alopecia areata. Some clones in this sample may be carry-over from other donors' samples. Each CDR3 is given with its conserved first and last residue. The order of the fields is CDR3 length, D gene, J gene, V gene, clone size, CDR3 protein, CDR3 DNA. D genes are given only for firm matches. Not all rows give a size; the values are once, few, many and, for expanded clones, a class.

len: 15
d_gene: TRBD1
j_gene: TRBJ2-7
v_gene: TRBV7-9
abundance: few
CDR3aa: CASSLGQQGAREQYF
CDR3nt: TGTGCCAGCAGCTTAGGTCAACAGGGGGCTCGGGAGCAGTACTTC

len: 17
d_gene: NA
j_gene: TRBJ2-2
v_gene: TRBV7-3
abundance: few
CDR3aa: CASSLTKERAYTGELFF
CDR3nt: TGTGCCAGCAGCTTAACGAAGGAAAGGGCCTACACCGGGGAGCTGTTTTTT

len: 16
d_gene: NA
j_gene: TRBJ1-2
v_gene: TRBV24-1
abundance: few
CDR3aa: CATSDRGPRGLDGYTF
CDR3nt: TGTGCCACCAGTGACCGAGGGCCTAGAGGTCTCGATGGCTACACCTTC

len: 15
d_gene: NA
j_gene: TRBJ1-1
v_gene: TRBV14
abundance: few
CDR3aa: CASSQERVVNTEAFF
CDR3nt: TGTGCCAGCAGCCAAGAGAGAGTAGTGAACACTGAAGCTTTCTTT

len: 15
d_gene: TRBD1
j_gene: TRBJ2-4
v_gene: TRBV5-1
abundance: NA
CDR3aa: CASSFLQGTRNIQYF
CDR3nt: TGCGCCAGCAGCTTCTTACAGGGGACACGGAACATTCAGTACTTC

len: 15
d_gene: NA
j_gene: TRBJ1-3
v_gene: TRBV27
abundance: many
CDR3aa: CASSLGGTSGNTIYF
CDR3nt: TGTGCCAGCAGTTTGGGGGGGACCTCTGGAAACACCATATATTTT

len: 13
d_gene: TRBD2
j_gene: TRBJ2-5
v_gene: TRBV5-1
abundance: many
CDR3aa: CASSTSGKETQYF
CDR3nt: TGCGCCAGCAGCACTAGCGGAAAAGAGACCCAGTACTTC

len: 18
d_gene: TRBD2
j_gene: TRBJ2-5
v_gene: TRBV5-1
abundance: NA
CDR3aa: CASSYGTSGGPGQETQYF
CDR3nt: TGCGCCAGCAGCTACGGGACTAGCGGGGGCCCCGGACAAGAGACCCAGTACTTC

len: 14
d_gene: TRBD1
j_gene: TRBJ1-6
v_gene: TRBV12-5
abundance: many
CDR3aa: CASAMTGLGSPLHF
CDR3nt: TGTGCTAGTGCCATGACAGGGTTGGGTTCACCCCTCCACTTT

len: 13
d_gene: NA
j_gene: TRBJ2-2
v_gene: TRBV6-5
abundance: many
CDR3aa: CASSRRHTGELFF
CDR3nt: TGTGCCAGCAGTAGACGACATACCGGGGAGCTGTTTTTT

len: 15
d_gene: NA
j_gene: TRBJ2-1
v_gene: TRBV24-1
abundance: many
CDR3aa: CATSDAKVPGNEQFF
CDR3nt: TGTGCCACCAGTGATGCGAAGGTCCCCGGGAATGAGCAGTTCTTC

len: 20
d_gene: TRBD2
j_gene: TRBJ2-7
v_gene: TRBV20-1
abundance: NA
CDR3aa: CSARTLPLLSGSAMGYEQYF
CDR3nt: TGCAGTGCTAGAACCCTACCCTTACTGAGCGGGAGCGCCATGGGCTACGAGCAGTACTTC

len: 17
d_gene: NA
j_gene: TRBJ1-1
v_gene: TRBV4-2
abundance: NA
CDR3aa: CASSQDASYVGNTEAFF
CDR3nt: TGTGCCAGCAGCCAGGACGCCTCATACGTCGGAAACACTGAAGCTTTCTTT

len: 15
d_gene: TRBD1
j_gene: TRBJ2-2
v_gene: TRBV29-1
abundance: NA
CDR3aa: CSAGGHRGRTGELFF
CDR3nt: TGCAGCGCTGGGGGTCACAGGGGGCGGACCGGGGAGCTGTTTTTT

len: 13
d_gene: TRBD2
j_gene: TRBJ2-5
v_gene: TRBV30
abundance: NA
CDR3aa: CAWSASGRQTQYF
CDR3nt: TGTGCCTGGAGTGCCAGCGGGAGACAGACCCAGTACTTC

len: 15
d_gene: TRBD2
j_gene: TRBJ2-1
v_gene: TRBV6-2/TRBV6-3
abundance: few
CDR3aa: CASSTLQREFDEQFF
CDR3nt: TGTGCCAGCAGTACACTTCAGCGGGAGTTCGATGAGCAGTTCTTC

len: 16
d_gene: NA
j_gene: TRBJ2-3
v_gene: TRBV7-8
abundance: NA
CDR3aa: CASSVKPGPEEDTQYF
CDR3nt: TGTGCCAGCAGCGTTAAACCGGGGCCAGAGGAAGATACGCAGTATTTT

len: 15
d_gene: TRBD1
j_gene: TRBJ2-3
v_gene: TRBV5-4
abundance: NA
CDR3aa: CASSSYRGSTDTQYF
CDR3nt: TGTGCCAGCAGCTCCTACAGGGGTAGCACAGATACGCAGTATTTT

len: 16
d_gene: TRBD1
j_gene: TRBJ2-6
v_gene: TRBV2
abundance: few
CDR3aa: CASSAGQGAGANVLTF
CDR3nt: TGTGCCAGCAGTGCGGGACAGGGAGCTGGGGCCAACGTCCTGACTTTC

len: 15
d_gene: NA
j_gene: TRBJ2-1
v_gene: TRBV9
abundance: few
CDR3aa: CASSVSQDPGNEQFF
CDR3nt: TGTGCCAGCAGCGTAAGCCAGGATCCCGGTAATGAGCAGTTCTTC

len: 14
d_gene: NA
j_gene: TRBJ2-1
v_gene: TRBV6-2/TRBV6-3
abundance: many
CDR3aa: CASSYLGTVHEQFF
CDR3nt: TGTGCCAGCAGTTACCTGGGGACCGTACATGAGCAGTTCTTC

len: 15
d_gene: NA
j_gene: TRBJ2-5
v_gene: TRBV24-1
abundance: many
CDR3aa: CATSLLEGRRETQYF
CDR3nt: TGTGCCACCAGTCTCCTCGAGGGACGGCGGGAGACCCAGTACTTC

len: 13
d_gene: NA
j_gene: TRBJ2-1
v_gene: TRBV20-1
abundance: many
CDR3aa: CSAHPGGANEQFF
CDR3nt: TGCAGTGCCCACCCTGGGGGGGCCAATGAGCAGTTCTTC

len: 12
d_gene: TRBD2
j_gene: TRBJ2-5
v_gene: TRBV29-1
abundance: NA
CDR3aa: CSVVAGGETQYF
CDR3nt: TGCAGCGTTGTTGCGGGAGGGGAGACCCAGTACTTC

len: 12
d_gene: NA
j_gene: TRBJ1-2
v_gene: TRBV30
abundance: many
CDR3aa: CAWKEGSYGYTF
CDR3nt: TGTGCCTGGAAGGAGGGATCCTATGGCTACACCTTC

len: 14
d_gene: NA
j_gene: TRBJ2-1
v_gene: TRBV28
abundance: NA
CDR3aa: CASSRFGAYNEQFF
CDR3nt: TGTGCCAGCAGCAGATTCGGGGCGTACAATGAGCAGTTCTTC

len: 13
d_gene: NA
j_gene: TRBJ2-2
v_gene: TRBV11-2
abundance: few
CDR3aa: CASRGRDTGELFF
CDR3nt: TGTGCCAGCAGGGGGCGGGACACCGGGGAGCTGTTTTTT

len: 13
d_gene: NA
j_gene: TRBJ2-5
v_gene: TRBV29-1
abundance: few
CDR3aa: CSVAGQLGETQYF
CDR3nt: TGCAGCGTTGCCGGTCAGCTCGGAGAGACCCAGTACTTC

len: 13
d_gene: NA
j_gene: TRBJ1-1
v_gene: TRBV27
abundance: NA
CDR3aa: CASSPRARTEAFF
CDR3nt: TGTGCCAGCAGCCCACGGGCTCGCACTGAAGCTTTCTTT

len: 18
d_gene: TRBD1
j_gene: TRBJ2-3
v_gene: TRBV29-1
abundance: NA
CDR3aa: CSVGDRTGARGGTDTQYF
CDR3nt: TGCAGCGTTGGGGATCGGACAGGGGCCCGGGGAGGCACAGATACGCAGTATTTT

len: 12
d_gene: NA
j_gene: TRBJ2-3
v_gene: TRBV20-1
abundance: NA
CDR3aa: CSWAPGADTQYF
CDR3nt: TGCAGTTGGGCACCTGGAGCAGATACGCAGTATTTT

len: 8
d_gene: NA
j_gene: TRBJ1-2
v_gene: TRBV29-1
abundance: once
CDR3aa: CSASGYTF
CDR3nt: TGCAGCGCTTCAGGCTACACCTTC

len: 15
d_gene: NA
j_gene: TRBJ2-1
v_gene: TRBV9
abundance: few
CDR3aa: CASSPTGEALGEQFF
CDR3nt: TGTGCCAGCAGCCCGACTGGGGAGGCCTTGGGTGAGCAGTTCTTC

len: 11
d_gene: NA
j_gene: TRBJ2-5
v_gene: TRBV6-5
abundance: many
CDR3aa: CASRLLETQYF
CDR3nt: TGTGCCAGCAGACTTTTAGAGACCCAGTACTTC

len: 13
d_gene: NA
j_gene: TRBJ2-7
v_gene: TRBV29-1
abundance: many
CDR3aa: CSAGLGSGYEQYF
CDR3nt: TGCAGCGCCGGACTGGGAAGCGGCTACGAGCAGTACTTC

len: 16
d_gene: NA
j_gene: TRBJ2-3
v_gene: TRBV7-2
abundance: NA
CDR3aa: CASSLVSLASTDTQYF
CDR3nt: TGTGCCAGCAGCTTAGTGTCGCTAGCTAGCACAGATACGCAGTATTTT

len: 13
d_gene: NA
j_gene: TRBJ1-1
v_gene: TRBV7-2
abundance: many
CDR3aa: CASSLAREVGAFF
CDR3nt: TGTGCCAGCAGCTTAGCCAGGGAGGTAGGAGCTTTCTTT

len: 12
d_gene: NA
j_gene: TRBJ2-7
v_gene: TRBV5-4
abundance: NA
CDR3aa: CASSLPSGEQYF
CDR3nt: TGTGCCAGCAGCTTGCCCTCGGGCGAGCAGTACTTC

len: 15
d_gene: TRBD2
j_gene: TRBJ2-3
v_gene: TRBV19
abundance: few
CDR3aa: CASSTGLVSTDTQYF
CDR3nt: TGTGCCAGTAGTACCGGACTAGTAAGCACAGATACGCAGTATTTT

len: 13
d_gene: NA
j_gene: TRBJ2-2
v_gene: TRBV29-1
abundance: NA
CDR3aa: CSAGTGQTGELFF
CDR3nt: TGCAGCGCTGGGACGGGTCAGACCGGGGAGCTGTTTTTT